This TCR beta chain comes out of a study of T cell responses to AZD1222 COVID-19 vaccine listed by TCRdb under 2021. In the study overall: AZD1222 recipients whose second dose came at about 4 weeks and those whose second dose came at about 12 weeks were combined into one group, since spike-specific TCR depth and breadth did not differ between the two schedules. Trial participants were enrolled into age subgroups of 18-55, 56-69 and 70-plus years, which contained about 160, 30 and 59 TCR-sequenced participants, respectively. A total of 230 or so trial participants underwent TCR sequencing, of whom nearly 210 received two doses of AZD1222 and roughly 25 received two doses of the MenACWY control vaccine. Beyond this particular receptor, the publication reports: Reportedly, almost half of the unique spike-specific TCRs recognized epitopes lying outside the regions that are mutated in the B.1.351 and B.1.1.7 variants. A significant rise in spike-specific TCR breadth and depth was observed after two AZD1222 doses relative to day 0 and relative to MenACWY recipients. In the small 56-69-year group, the increase in depth fell short of significance, most likely because of low power. Only a handful of AZD1222 recipients were SARS-CoV-2 seropositive at baseline, limiting conclusions about previously exposed vaccinees. Participants were mostly white British, with more females than males. The authors suggested clonal diversity may have been underestimated. The whole spike protein was spanned by vaccine-associated CD4 TCRs, and dominant responses were seen in regions 160-218 and 743-854. No day 14 peak-response samples were available, so repertoires were characterized only after the peak T cell response.

This clone was recorded only once. The specificity of this receptor is unknown. Base qualities are missing; no much larger clone stands one base away. From the cysteine through the phenylalanine, the CDR3 covers 16 amino acids. The retained sequence is limited to the CDR3, 48 bases, with the frame set at the first base. CDR1 and CDR2, per the germline V gene (reference sequence), are LNHDA and SQIVND. Trimming takes 2 bases from V and 0 bases from J, and the germline ends sit 10 bases apart. The CDR3 regions of human TCRbeta chains were analyzed by immunosequencing. Per the source publication's procedure: Repertoire TCRs were matched against a reference library of SARS-CoV-2-specific TCRs generated with the MIRA antigen-specificity platform. Breadth meant the fraction of unique TCRs that were SARS-CoV-2-associated, whereas depth meant the fraction of total T cells that were SARS-CoV-2-associated. Using the MIRA data, every spike-specific TCR was mapped to the spike region that the TCR reacted to and assigned to either a CD4 or a CD8 class. Log10-transformed breadth and depth values were compared by one-way ANOVA with Sidak's multiple comparisons tests. TCRdb retrieved this table from immuneACCESS and kept in-frame rearrangements only. Not all clones are present; in checked studies, unresolved V genes account for under half, and no reason is known for the remainder. That table furnishes V, J and clone size, whereas the DNA furnished D and trimming. A total of some 75,000 clones appear in this sample, about 88% of them only once. The biggest ten clones account for under 13% of the sample.

In light of the paper, this sample's time point label describes: baseline before first vaccination. Vaccinee samples came from UK trials COV001 and COV002, including a single-blind randomized controlled phase 2/3 trial of AZD1222 (ChAdOx1 nCoV-19) in healthy adults. For TCRbeta chain sequencing, PBMC samples were collected from trial participants at day 0 and at day 28 after the second dose. The TCR was taken from an adult in good health. Recombination connected TRBV19 to TRBJ2-2; the D gene identity is not certain. The sequencing used peripheral blood, collected on day 0 of AZD1222 vaccination. The CDR3 amino acid sequence is: CASSILGTTNTGELFF. DNA sequence: TGTGCCAGTAGTATACTGGGCACCACGAACACCGGGGAGCTGTTTTTT.